This T cell receptor beta chain derives from a study of blood T cell repertoires in COVID-19. Study as a whole: Samples of COVID-19 (acute and convalescent) were obtained from the United States, Italy and Spain.

TCRdb's table, derived via immunoSEQ multiplex PCR, lists solely in-frame clones and lacks some. The table records about 230,000 clones, roughly 85% of them present only once. CDR3 size: 15 residues. CDR1 and CDR2 from the germline V gene are SGHRS and YFSETQ. The V and J ends lost 4 bases and 4 bases, in that order; junction bases with no gene match: 7. The sample comprised peripheral blood. This sequence joins TRBV5-1 and TRBJ2-3; TRBD1 agrees at 9 bases. The TCR comes from a man in his forties or fifties with COVID-19, enrolled during active disease. CDR3: CASSSGQGRADTQYF. The CDR3 DNA reads TGCGCCAGCAGCAGTGGACAGGGGAGGGCAGATACGCAGTATTTT. Full variable domain (missing parts from reference TRBV5-1 and TRBJ2-3): KAGVTQTPRYLIKTRGQQVTLSCSPISGHRSVSWYQQTPGQGLQFLFEYFSETQRNKGNFPGRFSGRQFSNSRSEMNVSTLELGDSALYLCASSSGQGRADTQYFGPGTRLTVL.